What follows are 15 T cell receptor beta chains derived from one specimen sequenced in a study of regulatory T cells in long-lasting Graves disease. According to the study, TCR beta libraries were built with iRepertoire HTBI primers and CDR3-region Arm-PCR. TCRdb fed the multiplex PCR reads into MiXCR, producing one record per CDR3 protein. Of some 220,000 distinct CDR3 sequences listed, roughly a fifth were seen once; the top ten hold about 12%. Time point given: newly diagnosed GD, antithyroid drugs for less than 3 months. RNA from PBMCs was the source of the TCR library. This same sample was also taken into another study, of T cells in Graves' hyperthyroidism and ophthalmopathy.

This specimen consisted of peripheral blood mononuclear cells (PBMCs), obtained at new diagnosis, from a patient treated with antithyroid drugs. Every receptor here comes from a woman aged 30 to 39 with Graves disease.

This clonotype showed up many times. The V and J genes are TRBV7-8 and TRBJ2-7; 9 bases map to TRBD2. CDR3 length equals 19 residues. V lost 1 base and J lost 0; bases outside the gene matches: 13. Germline CDR1 and CDR2: SGHVS and FQNEAQ. The DNA of the CDR3 is TGTGCCAGCAGCTTAGGAGTTAGCGGGGGATTAGGGCGCTCCTACGAGCAGTACTTC. Its translation: CASSLGVSGGLGRSYEQYF.

This clonotype showed up many times. The chain has TRBV7-6 and TRBJ2-1; 8 bases are shared with TRBD2. From germline, CDR1 is SGHVS and CDR2 FNYEAQ. The CDR3 length is 13 residues. V lost 5 bases, J lost 12 bases, and 9 bases stayed unmatched. In DNA, the CDR3 is TGTGCCAGCAGCCCCAGGGGCCGGGAGGGGCAGTTCTTC. It yields the protein CASSPRGREGQFF.

This clonotype was found many times. The J gene is TRBJ2-7, the V gene TRBV2; 10 nucleotides align to TRBD1. The germline V gene has CDR1 SNHLY and CDR2 FYNNEI. With V trimmed by 4 bases and J by 6 bases, 21 bases remained unmatched. The CDR3 is 19 residues long. This CDR3 reads CASSGTGTGVLAIDLEQYF. DNA of the CDR3: TGTGCCAGCAGTGGCACCGGGACAGGGGTCCTAGCAATCGATCTCGAGCAGTACTTC.

This clonotype was found many times. The chain is built from TRBV28 and TRBJ1-2; D remains unclear. Germline V lookup: CDR1 MDHEN, CDR2 SYDVKM. The V and J ends lost 10 bases and 0 bases respectively, with 9 bases between them. The CDR3 is made up of 12 amino acids. CDR3 sequence (DNA): TGTGCCACGGCCCGAGCTAACTATGGCTACACCTTC. Residues: CATARANYGYTF.

This clonotype was counted at least ten times. The chain couples TRBV2 to TRBJ1-5; 11 nucleotides match TRBD1. With V trimmed by 4 bases and J by 4 bases, 3 bases remained unmatched. Germline loops: CDR1 SNHLY, CDR2 FYNNEI. The CDR3 spans 15 residues. The CDR3 loop reads CASSVDRGLNQPQHF. The CDR3 DNA is TGTGCCAGCAGTGTGGACAGGGGGCTTAATCAGCCCCAGCATTTT.

This clonotype showed up many times. The rearrangement links TRBV7-9 to TRBJ1-4; 7 bases align to TRBD1. CDR1 and CDR2 from the germline V gene are SEHNR and FQNEAQ (reference sequence). Unmatched junction bases numbered 11, after V lost 7 bases and J lost 6 bases. The CDR3 has 15 residues. The CDR3 coding sequence is TGTGCCAGCACCCTTAGAGGGGGCCCGGATGAAAAACTGTTTTTT. Its translation is CASTLRGGPDEKLFF.

The chain links TRBV2 to TRBJ2-3; 10 bases agree with TRBD2. J was trimmed by 1 base and V by 6 bases; bases with no gene match: 4. Germline V gene sequence: CDR1 SNHLY, CDR2 FYNNEI. The CDR3 is 15 amino acids. The CDR3 sequence is CASRLTSGGTDTQYF. For the CDR3, the DNA is TGTGCCAGCAGACTTACTAGCGGGGGCACAGATACGCAGTATTTT.

This clonotype was recorded many times. This chain joins TRBV9 and TRBJ2-5; D might be TRBD2 (5 bases). The CDR3 spans 16 residues. V was trimmed by 4 bases and J by 3 bases, leaving 19 bases between them. Germline CDR1 SGDLS, CDR2 YYNGEE. Here the CDR3 DNA reads TGTGCCAGCAGCCCCCGGCCTACTAGGCTGGAAGAGACCCAGTACTTC. Translated, it gives CASSPRPTRLEETQYF.

This chain uses TRBV12-3 or TRBV12-4 with TRBJ1-1, with D possibly matching TRBD1 (5 bases). V was trimmed by 5 bases and J by 5 bases, leaving 12 bases between them. This CDR3 has 13 residues. The CDR3 sequence: CASSPGLRTEAFF. DNA of the CDR3: TGTGCCAGCAGTCCAGGGTTGAGGACTGAAGCTTTCTTT.

Many counts were recorded for this clonotype. The chain is built from TRBV6-1 and TRBJ1-1, with D tentatively TRBD1 (6 bases). V was clipped by 5 bases and J by 8 bases, with 21 bases between them. Germline CDR1 and CDR2: MNHNS and SASEGT. This CDR3 region has 15 residues. The CDR3 DNA sequence: TGTGCCAGCAGTACCCCTTTTCAGGGACAAGACGAAGCTTTCTTT. Its protein product is CASSTPFQGQDEAFF.

This clonotype came up many times. The chain uses TRBV7-3 and TRBJ1-2, with unresolved D. This CDR3 region has 13 residues. Germline V gene data show CDR1 as SGHTA and CDR2 as FQGTGA. The V end was cut by 6 bases, the J end by 8 bases, with 16 bases between. CDR3 DNA: TGTGCCAGCAGTCTCTCCGGGCATACGGGCTACACCTTC. Protein sequence: CASSLSGHTGYTF.

The chain is built from TRBV7-2 and TRBJ2-5, with D perhaps TRBD1 (6 bases). V lost 3 bases, J lost 2 bases, and 10 bases lay in between. Germline V gene lookup returns CDR1 SGHTA and CDR2 FQGNSA. The CDR3 has 14 residues. The DNA for the CDR3 is TGTGCCAGCAGCTTTGACAGGAGGCAAGAGACCCAGTACTTC. Protein product: CASSFDRRQETQYF. Filled out from reference TRBV7-2 and TRBJ2-5, the complete variable domain reads GAGVSQSPSNKVTEKGKDVELRCDPISGHTALYWYRQSLGQGLEFLIYFQGNSAPDKSGLPSDRFSAERTGGSVSTLTIQRTQQEDSAVYLCASSFDRRQETQYFGPGTRLLVL.

The chain joins TRBV11-2 to TRBJ2-3; TRBD2 might be the D (6 bases). Germline-derived CDR1 and CDR2 are SGHAT and FQNNGV. The V gene lost 1 base and the J gene lost 6 bases, with 8 bases spanning the gap. There are 13 residues in the CDR3. Written as DNA, the CDR3 is TGTGCCAGCAGCTTAGGGAGCGGGGATACGCAGTATTTT. It encodes CASSLGSGDTQYF.

This clonotype was observed many times. V and J are TRBV2 and TRBJ1-4; the D is unclear. V was clipped by 6 bases and J by 0 bases, with 14 bases between them. This CDR3 region has 16 residues. CDR1 and CDR2 from the germline V gene are SNHLY and FYNNEI. The CDR3 is CASRIPGFATNEKLFF. The CDR3 nucleotides are TGTGCCAGCAGAATACCCGGGTTTGCAACTAATGAAAAACTGTTTTTT.

This clonotype was found a few times. V is TRBV15 and J is TRBJ2-2; D gene unclear. This CDR3 is built from 17 residues. Germline lookup yields CDR1 LNHNV and CDR2 YYDKDF (reference sequence). V lost 1 base and J lost 3, with 15 bases in between. The CDR3 region is CATSRAQTLRYTGELFF. The CDR3 bases are TGTGCCACCAGCAGAGCACAAACACTCCGGTACACCGGGGAGCTGTTTTTT.